Described below is a single TCR beta chain sequence and its context. The data are from a study of a mutant IDH1 vaccine in newly diagnosed glioma. Time point in this sample: baseline, week 1 (first vaccination visit). Treatment denoted: pre-vaccination baseline after standard-of-care therapy. This CDR3 region has 16 residues. The ends were cut back, 5 bases at V and 0 bases at J, with 13 bases in the middle. Germline CDR1 reads MDHEN; CDR2 reads SYDVKM. Assay used: immunoSEQ multiplex PCR; TCRdb lists only in-frame clones, some missing. The sample has 85,000 to 100,000 clones, around 80% seen once. This sequence was found in a man in his forties with glioma. The chain uses TRBV28 and TRBJ2-2; D is perhaps TRBD1 or TRBD2 (5 bases each). The sample in question was PBMCs, obtained from a glioma patient treated with radiotherapy, temozolomide or both. The CDR3 region is CASSEPGRTNTGELFF. The DNA of the CDR3 is TGTGCCAGCAGTGAACCGGGACGGACGAACACCGGGGAGCTGTTTTTT.